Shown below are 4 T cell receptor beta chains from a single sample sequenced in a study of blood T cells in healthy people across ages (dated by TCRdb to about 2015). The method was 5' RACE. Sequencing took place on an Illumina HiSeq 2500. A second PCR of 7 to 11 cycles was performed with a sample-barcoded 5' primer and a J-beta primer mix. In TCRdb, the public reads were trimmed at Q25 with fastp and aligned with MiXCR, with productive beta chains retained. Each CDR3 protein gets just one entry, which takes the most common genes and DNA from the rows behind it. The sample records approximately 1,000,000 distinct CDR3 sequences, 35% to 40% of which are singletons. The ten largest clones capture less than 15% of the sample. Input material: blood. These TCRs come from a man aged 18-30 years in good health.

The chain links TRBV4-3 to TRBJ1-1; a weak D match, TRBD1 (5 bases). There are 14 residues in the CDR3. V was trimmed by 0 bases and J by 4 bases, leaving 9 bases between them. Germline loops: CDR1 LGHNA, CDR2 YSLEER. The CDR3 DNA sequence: TGCGCCAGCAGCCAAGATTGGGGCGGCACTGAAGCTTTCTTT. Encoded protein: CASSQDWGGTEAFF.

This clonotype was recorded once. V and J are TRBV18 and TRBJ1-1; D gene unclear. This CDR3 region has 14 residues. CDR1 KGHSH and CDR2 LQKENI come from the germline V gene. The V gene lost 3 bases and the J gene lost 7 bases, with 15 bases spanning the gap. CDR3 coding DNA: TGTGCCAGCTCACCGGCCGGCGTGAGAGATGAAGCTTTCTTT. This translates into CASSPAGVRDEAFF.

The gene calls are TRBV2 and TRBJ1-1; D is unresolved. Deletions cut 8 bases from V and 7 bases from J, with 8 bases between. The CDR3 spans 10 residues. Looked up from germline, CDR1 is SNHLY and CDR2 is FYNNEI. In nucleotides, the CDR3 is TGTGCCAGCTTGACGTTTGAAGCTTTCTTT. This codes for CASLTFEAFF.

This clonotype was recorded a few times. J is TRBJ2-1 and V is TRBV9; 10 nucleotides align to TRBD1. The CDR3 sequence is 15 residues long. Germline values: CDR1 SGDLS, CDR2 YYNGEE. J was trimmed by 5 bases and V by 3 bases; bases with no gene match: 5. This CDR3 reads CASSDRDRGNNEQFF. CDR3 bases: TGTGCCAGCAGCGACCGGGACAGGGGAAACAATGAGCAGTTCTTC. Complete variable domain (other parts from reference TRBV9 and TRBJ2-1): DSGVTQTPKHLITATGQRVTLRCSPRSGDLSVYWYQQSLDQGLQFLIQYYNGEERAKGNILERFSAQQFPDLHSELNLSSLELGDSALYFCASSDRDRGNNEQFFGPGTRLTVL.